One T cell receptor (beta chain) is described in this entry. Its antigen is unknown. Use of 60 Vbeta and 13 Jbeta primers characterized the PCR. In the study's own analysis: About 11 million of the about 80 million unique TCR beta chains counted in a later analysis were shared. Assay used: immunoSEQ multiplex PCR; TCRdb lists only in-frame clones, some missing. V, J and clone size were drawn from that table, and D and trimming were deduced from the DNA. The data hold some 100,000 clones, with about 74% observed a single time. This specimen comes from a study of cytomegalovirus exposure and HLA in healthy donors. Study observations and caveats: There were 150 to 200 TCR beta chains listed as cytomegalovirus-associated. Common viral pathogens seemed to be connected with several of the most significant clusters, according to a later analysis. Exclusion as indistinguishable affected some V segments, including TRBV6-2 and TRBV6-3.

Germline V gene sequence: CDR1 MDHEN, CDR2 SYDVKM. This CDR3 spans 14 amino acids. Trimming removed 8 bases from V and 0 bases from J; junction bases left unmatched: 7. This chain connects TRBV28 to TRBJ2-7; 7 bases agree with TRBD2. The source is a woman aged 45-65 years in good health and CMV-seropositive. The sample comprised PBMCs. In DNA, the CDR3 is TGTGCCAGCCTTGCTAGCGGCAACTCCTACGAGCAGTACTTC. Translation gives CASLASGNSYEQYF. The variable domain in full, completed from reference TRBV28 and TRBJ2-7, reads DVKVTQSSRYLVKRTGEKVFLECVQDMDHENMFWYRQDPGLGLRLIYFSYDVKMKEKGDIPEGYSVSREKKERFSLILESASTNQTSMYLCASLASGNSYEQYFGPGTRLTVT.